This T cell receptor beta chain originates from a study of blood T cell repertoires in COVID-19. Study-level information: Material from acute and convalescent COVID-19 was sourced from the United States, Italy and Spain. Sources were T cells, B-cell-depleted T cells, or PBMCs; the material itself was cDNA or gDNA.

Deletions cut 3 bases from V and 10 bases from J, with 13 bases between. This CDR3 spans 12 amino acids. Germline loops: CDR1 SGHRS, CDR2 YFSETQ. Study processing details: Cell counts per sample came from amplifying reference gene primers. Only in-frame clones appear in the TCRdb table, and some are missing; sequencing was by immunoSEQ multiplex PCR. V, J and clone size were drawn from that table, and D and trimming were deduced from the DNA. The repertoire holds fewer than 150,000 clones, with just under 85% as singletons. This clonotype was obtained from a woman between 45 and 60 years old with acute or convalescent COVID-19. V usage is TRBV5-1 and J usage is TRBJ1-1, with D perhaps matching TRBD1 (6 bases). Sequencing was performed on peripheral blood. In DNA form, the CDR3 reads TGCGCCAGCAGCTCCCAGGGGCAGGGAGCTTTCTTT. It translates to CASSSQGQGAFF. Filled out from reference TRBV5-1 and TRBJ1-1, the complete variable domain reads KAGVTQTPRYLIKTRGQQVTLSCSPISGHRSVSWYQQTPGQGLQFLFEYFSETQRNKGNFPGRFSGRQFSNSRSEMNVSTLELGDSALYLCASSSQGQGAFFGQGTRLTVV.